This T cell receptor (beta chain) was identified during a study of identical twins. A universal primer site was incorporated via template switching, and the cDNA contained unique molecular identifiers. TCRdb re-analysed the 5' RACE reads in MiXCR, keeping a single row per CDR3 protein. This repertoire shows a few hundred thousand distinct CDR3 sequences, over 9.5% found once; its top ten account for 10%. This CDR3 comprises 15 residues. Trimming took 5 bases from V and 0 from J; bases not matched to a gene: 4. Germline-derived CDR1 and CDR2 are MNHNS and SASEGT. The V call is TRBV6-1, the J call TRBJ2-4, with 7 bases matching TRBD1. This clonotype was sampled from a man in his fifties in good health. The specimen was memory T cells sorted from blood. The CDR3 DNA is TGTGCCAGCAGTCTGGGACAGTTAGCCAAAAACATTCAGTACTTC. It translates to CASSLGQLAKNIQYF.